In its sample, the clone carrying this TCR beta chain was seen a few times. The data originate from a study of blood T cells in healthy people across ages. A second PCR, run for about 7 to 11 cycles, used a sample-barcoded 5' primer plus a J-beta primer mix. TCRdb re-called the 5' RACE reads with MiXCR, one entry per CDR3 protein. The table shows roughly 720,000 distinct CDR3 sequences, with 53% occurring only once. The CDR3 has 12 amino acids. CDR1 and CDR2 (germline): ENHRY, SYGVKD. V was clipped by 2 bases and J by 1 base, with 3 bases between them. The sequence came from a man older than 75 in good health. The V gene is TRBV10-3, the J gene TRBJ2-7; D ambiguous. The sequenced material came from blood. The CDR3 spells CAISERSYEQYF. CDR3 nucleotide sequence: TGTGCCATCAGTGAGCGATCCTACGAGCAGTACTTC.